The 11 T cell receptor beta chains reported below all come from one sample, sequenced in a study of early T cells in non-severe SARS-CoV-2 infection (dated by TCRdb to 2020 to 2022). The library was generated by 5' RACE. The run used a NextSeq 500. The public sequencing data were trimmed at Q25 with fastp and processed into clonotypes with MiXCR by TCRdb, which kept only in-frame beta chains. Every CDR3 protein is listed once, alongside the most common genes and DNA of its rows. The sample contains tens of thousands of distinct CDR3 sequences, 6.5% to 8.5% of them found a single time. The ten most abundant clones make up 3% to 4% of the sample. The material sequenced was whole blood. All receptors derive from an adult who was a healthcare worker with PCR-confirmed SARS-CoV-2 infection or an uninfected control (not recorded which).

The chain couples TRBV5-4 to TRBJ2-1, with D possibly being TRBD1 or TRBD2 (6 bases each). The germline V gene encodes CDR1 SGHNT and CDR2 YYREEE (reference sequence). The germline V and J ends were trimmed by 0 bases and 4 bases, with 11 bases remaining between them. The CDR3 totals 15 residues. The CDR3: CASSLGGAQYNEQFF. CDR3 sequence (DNA): TGTGCCAGCAGCTTGGGGGGGGCCCAGTACAATGAGCAGTTCTTC.

This clonotype has only a few counts. The chain carries TRBV6-5 and TRBJ2-3; D is ambiguous. CDR1 MNHEY and CDR2 SVGAGI come from the germline V gene. The germline V and J ends were trimmed by 10 bases and 4 bases, with 21 bases remaining between them. The CDR3 totals 15 residues. As DNA, the CDR3 is TGTGCCAACAACTTTAAGCTCCAGTCCCCAGATACGCAGTATTTT. Translation gives CANNFKLQSPDTQYF.

This clonotype was picked up a small number of times. The chain couples TRBV9 to TRBJ2-7; 10 nucleotides match TRBD2. V dropped 2 bases and J dropped 2; count of bases not matched to a gene: 4. Germline CDR1 reads SGDLS; CDR2 reads YYNGEE. The CDR3 is 15 residues long. The CDR3 region is CASSVDGTSAYEQYF. CDR3 nucleotide sequence: TGTGCCAGCAGCGTCGACGGGACTAGCGCCTACGAGCAGTACTTC.

This clonotype was seen repeatedly, ten times or more. The chain links TRBV24-1 to TRBJ2-3; perhaps TRBD2 as D (6 bases). Trimming took off 6 bases at V and 4 bases at J, with 10 bases between the two ends. The CDR3 runs 13 residues. CDR1 KGHDR and CDR2 SFDVKD come from the germline V gene. The CDR3 is CATSPGEADTQYF. The CDR3 region has the DNA TGTGCCACCAGTCCGGGAGAGGCAGATACGCAGTATTTT.

In its sample, this clonotype was seen many times. The genes are TRBV20-1 and TRBJ2-3; TRBD2 matches at 11 bases. Per the germline V gene, CDR1 is DFQATT and CDR2 is SNEGSKA (reference sequence). CDR3 length: 14 residues. The junction had 3 bases not matched to a gene; V was cut back by 7 bases and J by 0 bases. Here the CDR3 reads CSVLAGDSTDTQYF. The CDR3 bases are TGCAGTGTACTAGCGGGAGATAGCACAGATACGCAGTATTTT.

As regards this clonotype: At one of its ends the junction is not consistent with the germline gene, which may arise from a read error. V is TRBV7-2 and J is TRBJ1-6; D remains ambiguous. CDR1 is SGHTA and CDR2 is FQGNSA in the germline V gene. The CDR3 covers 14 residues. This CDR3 is CASSAPRVNSSLHF. CDR3 nucleotide sequence: TGTGCCAGCAGCGCCCCGAGGGTAAATTCATCCCTCCACTTT.

This clonotype has ten or more counts. This chain uses TRBV5-1 with TRBJ2-1; D is possibly TRBD1 or TRBD2 (5 bases each). The V end lost 4 bases, the J end lost 4 bases, and 12 bases lay between the germline ends. This CDR3 is 14 amino acids long. Germline CDR1 and CDR2: SGHRS and YFSETQ. The CDR3: CASSEGFPYNEQFF. The CDR3 DNA sequence: TGCGCCAGCAGCGAGGGGTTTCCGTACAATGAGCAGTTCTTC.

A few counts support this clonotype. The gene calls are TRBV5-5 and TRBJ2-5, with 12 bases matching TRBD1. CDR1 and CDR2 (germline): SGHKS, YYEKEE (reference sequence). This CDR3 comprises 17 residues. V was clipped by 4 bases and J by 4 bases; unmatched bases: 11. The chain's CDR3 is CASSTQAGTGGRETQYF. DNA for the CDR3: TGTGCCAGCAGCACCCAGGCCGGGACAGGGGGCAGAGAGACCCAGTACTTC.

The chain links TRBV6-5 to TRBJ1-3; possible D gene TRBD1, 5 bases. This CDR3 is 13 amino acids long. The V gene's germline CDR1 is MNHEY and CDR2 SVGAGI. V dropped 7 bases and J dropped 3 bases, with 10 bases sitting between them. This CDR3 is CASNRQGGNTIYF. Written as DNA, the CDR3 is TGTGCCAGCAATCGGCAGGGTGGAAACACCATATATTTT.

The genes are TRBV10-3 and TRBJ2-3; possible D gene TRBD2, 6 bases. Trimming pared 9 bases from V and 0 bases from J, leaving 10 bases between. This CDR3 has 13 residues. Germline values: CDR1 ENHRY, CDR2 SYGVKD. The CDR3: CAIRSGSTDTQYF. CDR3 nucleotides: TGTGCCATAAGAAGCGGGAGCACAGATACGCAGTATTTT.

This clonotype was observed at least ten times. The genes are TRBV7-2 and TRBJ1-3; 9 positions agree with TRBD1. The CDR3 runs to 16 residues. Trimming at V came to 0 bases and at J to 3 bases, leaving 3 bases not matched to a gene. Per the germline V gene, CDR1 is SGHTA and CDR2 is FQGNSA. CDR3: CASSLAQGASGNTIYF. CDR3 in DNA: TGTGCCAGCAGCTTAGCACAGGGGGCAAGTGGAAACACCATATATTTT.